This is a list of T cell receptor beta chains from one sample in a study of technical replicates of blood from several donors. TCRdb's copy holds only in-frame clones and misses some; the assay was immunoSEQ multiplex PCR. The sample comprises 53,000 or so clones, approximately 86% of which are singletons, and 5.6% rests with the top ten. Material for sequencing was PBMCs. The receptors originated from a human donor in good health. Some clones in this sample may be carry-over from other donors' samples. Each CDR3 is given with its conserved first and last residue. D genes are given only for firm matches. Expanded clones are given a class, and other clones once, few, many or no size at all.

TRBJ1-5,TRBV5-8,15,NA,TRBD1,TGTGCCAGCAGACCTACAGGGGTTAGCAATCAGCCCCAGCATTTT,CASRPTGVSNQPQHF
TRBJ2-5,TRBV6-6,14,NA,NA,TGTGCCAGCAGTTCCCCAGGGTTAGGAGAGACCCAGTACTTC,CASSSPGLGETQYF
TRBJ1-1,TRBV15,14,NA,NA,TGTGCCACCAGCAGAGTAGCACAGGGTAACGGAGCTTTCTTT,CATSRVAQGNGAFF
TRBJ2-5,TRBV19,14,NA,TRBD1,TGTGCCAGTAGTGCCCAGGGGGCCGTAGAGACCCAGTACTTC,CASSAQGAVETQYF
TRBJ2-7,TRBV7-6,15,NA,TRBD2,TGTGCCAGCAGCCCCTTCTATCCCGGGAGGGGGGAGCAGTACTTC,CASSPFYPGRGEQYF
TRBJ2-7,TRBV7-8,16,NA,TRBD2,TGTGCCAGCAGCTTAGCGGGGGGGGACCACTCCTACGAGCAGTACTTC,CASSLAGGDHSYEQYF
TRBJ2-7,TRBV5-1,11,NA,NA,TGCGCCAGCAGCCTAGAGTACGAGCAGTACTTC,CASSLEYEQYF
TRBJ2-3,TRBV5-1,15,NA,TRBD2,TGCGCCAGCAGCTTCCAGCGGGAGGGATCAGATACGCAGTATTTT,CASSFQREGSDTQYF
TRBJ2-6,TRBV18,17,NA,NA,TGTGCCAGCTCACCGGCCCCTACTAGCTCTGGGGCCAACGTCCTGACTTTC,CASSPAPTSSGANVLTF
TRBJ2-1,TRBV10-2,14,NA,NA,TGCGCCAGCGGTTCTAGATTGTCCTACAATGAGCAGTTCTTC,CASGSRLSYNEQFF
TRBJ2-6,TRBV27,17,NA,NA,TGTGCCAGCAGTCCTATTGGAGGGAACTCTGGGGCCAACGTCCTGACTTTC,CASSPIGGNSGANVLTF
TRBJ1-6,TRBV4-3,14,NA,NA,TGCGCCAGCAGCCAAGAATTTCAGGGGCGCAACCTCCACTTT,CASSQEFQGRNLHF
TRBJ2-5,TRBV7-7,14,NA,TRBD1,TGTGCCAGCAGCTTAAACAGGGGACAAGAGACCCAGTACTTC,CASSLNRGQETQYF
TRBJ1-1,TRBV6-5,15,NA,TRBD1,TGTGCCAGCAGTTACGGTGGACAGGGGAGGACTGAAGCTTTCTTT,CASSYGGQGRTEAFF
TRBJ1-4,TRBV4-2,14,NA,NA,TGTGCCAGTCTGCGCCGTGAGGGAGGGGAAAAACTGTTTTTT,CASLRREGGEKLFF
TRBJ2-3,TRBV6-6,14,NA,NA,TGTGCCAGCAGCCAGAACGGGGGACGGGGTACGCAGTATTTT,CASSQNGGRGTQYF
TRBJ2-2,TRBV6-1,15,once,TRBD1,TGTGCCAGCAGTACGCGGACAGGGTACACCGGGGAGCTGTTTTTT,CASSTRTGYTGELFF
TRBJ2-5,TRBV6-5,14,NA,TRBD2,TGTGCCAGCAGTTACTTAGCGGGGGCAAAGACCCAGTACTTC,CASSYLAGAKTQYF
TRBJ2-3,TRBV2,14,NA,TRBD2,TGTGCCAGCAGGATAGCGGGGGGGGCAGATACGCAGTATTTT,CASRIAGGADTQYF
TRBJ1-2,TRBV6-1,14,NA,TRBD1,TGTGCCAGCAGTGAGGCAGGGGGATTCTATGGCTACACCTTC,CASSEAGGFYGYTF
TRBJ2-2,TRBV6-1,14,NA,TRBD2,TGTGCCAGCAGAAGGTGGGAGGGATCCGGGGAGCTGTTTTTT,CASRRWEGSGELFF
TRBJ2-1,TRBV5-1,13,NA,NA,TGCGCCAGCAGCCCCCGCCCTACTAGTGAGCAGTTCTTC,CASSPRPTSEQFF
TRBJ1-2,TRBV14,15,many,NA,TGTGCCAGCAGCCAAAGGGGTACGAGCATCCAAGGCTACACCTTC,CASSQRGTSIQGYTF
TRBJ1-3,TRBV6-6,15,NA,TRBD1,TGTGCCAGCAGTGGACAGGGGACCTCTGGAAACACCATATATTTT,CASSGQGTSGNTIYF
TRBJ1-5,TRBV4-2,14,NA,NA,TGTGCCAGCAGCCACGACAATAGCAATCAGCCCCAGCATTTT,CASSHDNSNQPQHF
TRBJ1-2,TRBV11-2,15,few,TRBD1,TGTGCCAGCAGCTCTTTGGGACAGGCATCCTATGGCTACACCTTC,CASSSLGQASYGYTF
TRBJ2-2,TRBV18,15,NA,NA,TGTGCCAGCTCACCTAGGGGGTCGAACACCGGGGAGCTGTTTTTT,CASSPRGSNTGELFF
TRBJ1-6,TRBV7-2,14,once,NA,TGTGCCAGCAGCTTAGGAGTAACTAATTCACCCCTCCACTTT,CASSLGVTNSPLHF
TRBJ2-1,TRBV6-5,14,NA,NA,TGTGCCAGCAGTTACCAGGGCTCCTACAATGAGCAGTTCTTC,CASSYQGSYNEQFF
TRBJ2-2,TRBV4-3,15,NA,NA,TGCGCCAGCAGCCCCCTCCTCCCGCGCGGCGGGGAGCTGTTTTTT,CASSPLLPRGGELFF
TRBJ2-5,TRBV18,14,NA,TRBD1,TGTGCCAGCTCTCTACAGGGGGCTGGGGAGACCCAGTACTTC,CASSLQGAGETQYF
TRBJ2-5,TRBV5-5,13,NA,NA,TGTGCCAGCAGCCTGCCAGGGAAGGAGACCCAGTACTTC,CASSLPGKETQYF
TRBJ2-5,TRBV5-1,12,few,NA,TGCGCCAGCGGGACAACGCAAGAGACCCAGTACTTC,CASGTTQETQYF
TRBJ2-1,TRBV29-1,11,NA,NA,TGCAGCGGTGTAGTAGTTGATGAGCAGTTCTTC,CSGVVVDEQFF
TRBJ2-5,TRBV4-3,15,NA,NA,TGCGCCAGCAGCCAAGTCATCGGGGTAGGAGAGACCCAGTACTTC,CASSQVIGVGETQYF
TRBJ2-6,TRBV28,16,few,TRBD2,TGTGCCAGCAGGGAATCGGGGGGGTCTGGGGCCAACGTCCTGACTTTC,CASRESGGSGANVLTF
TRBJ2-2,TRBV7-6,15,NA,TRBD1,TGTGCCAGCAGCGCGACAGGGGGTCGGACCGGGGAGCTGTTTTTT,CASSATGGRTGELFF
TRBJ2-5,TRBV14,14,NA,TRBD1,TGTGCCAGCAGCCGACAGGGCGTCCTAGAGACCCAGTACTTC,CASSRQGVLETQYF
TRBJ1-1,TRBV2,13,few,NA,TGTGCCAGCAGTGAGGACAGAGACACTGAAGCTTTCTTT,CASSEDRDTEAFF
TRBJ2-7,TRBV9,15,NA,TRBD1,TGTGCCAGCAGCGCGAAAACAGGGGGCTGGAACGAGCAGTACTTC,CASSAKTGGWNEQYF
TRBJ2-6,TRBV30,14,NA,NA,TGTGCCTGGAGTGTATCCGCTGGGGCCAACGTCCTGACTTTC,CAWSVSAGANVLTF
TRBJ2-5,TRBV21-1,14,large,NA,TGTGCCACCCTCGGAGGGGCCGATAAAGAGACCCAGTACTTC,CATLGGADKETQYF
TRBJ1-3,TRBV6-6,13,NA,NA,TGTGCCAGCAGAATCCTCTCTGGAAACACCATATATTTT,CASRILSGNTIYF
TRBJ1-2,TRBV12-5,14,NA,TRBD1,TGTGCTAGTGGCCTAGACAGGGGGCAAGCTGGCTACACCTTC,CASGLDRGQAGYTF
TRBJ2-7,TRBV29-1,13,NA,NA,TGCAGCGTTCGTCAAGGGGCCACCTACGAGCAGTACTTC,CSVRQGATYEQYF
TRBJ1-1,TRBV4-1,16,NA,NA,TGCGCCAGCACCCTACCTGGAGGGAGAGTGAACACTGAAGCTTTCTTT,CASTLPGGRVNTEAFF
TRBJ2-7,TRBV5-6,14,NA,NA,TGTGCCAGCAGCCCGCCGGGACAACCCTACGAGCAGTACTTC,CASSPPGQPYEQYF
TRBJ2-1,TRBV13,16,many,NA,TGTGCCAGCAGCTTAGGCGAACCCAGCTCCTACAATGAGCAGTTCTTC,CASSLGEPSSYNEQFF
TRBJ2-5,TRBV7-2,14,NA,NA,TGTGCCAGTGTGACGGGATCCAGCCGAGAGACCCAGTACTTC,CASVTGSSRETQYF
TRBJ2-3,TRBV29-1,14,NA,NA,TGCAGCGTTGATCTTACGGGAGCGGGAGATACGCAGTATTTT,CSVDLTGAGDTQYF
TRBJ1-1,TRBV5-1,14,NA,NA,TGCGCCAGCAGCCTTTTTGGGCTGAACACTGAAGCTTTCTTT,CASSLFGLNTEAFF
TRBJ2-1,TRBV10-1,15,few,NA,TGCGCCAGCAGTGGGGAGGGGGGAGGTACTAATGAGCAGTTCTTC,CASSGEGGGTNEQFF